This entry lists 8 T cell receptor beta chains sequenced from one sample in a study of blood T cell repertoires in COVID-19. Clones were sequenced by immunoSEQ multiplex PCR, and TCRdb holds only the in-frame ones, with some missing. The table records some 120,000 clones, roughly four fifths of them present only once. The sequenced sample was PBMCs or T cells enriched from blood (not recorded which). The receptors stem from a man aged 25 to 45 who had recovered from COVID-19.

V gene TRBV7-2 combines with J gene TRBJ2-1; tentatively, D is TRBD1 (5 bases). V shed 5 bases and J shed 7 bases, with 15 bases lying between them. The CDR3 length is 14 residues. Germline assignment: CDR1 SGHTA and CDR2 FQGNSA. This chain's CDR3 is CASSGDSYGNEQFF. CDR3 DNA sequence: TGTGCCAGCAGCGGAGACAGCTATGGGAATGAGCAGTTCTTC.

The rearrangement uses TRBV30 and TRBJ1-6; D ambiguous. This CDR3 contains 14 residues. Trimming took off 1 base at V and 7 bases at J, with 11 bases between the two ends. Germline CDR1 GTSNPN, CDR2 SVGIG (reference sequence). CDR3 region: CAWSEGLANSPLHF. DNA of the CDR3: TGTGCCTGGAGTGAAGGACTCGCCAATTCACCCCTCCACTTT.

The chain employs TRBV2 and TRBJ2-7, with 12 positions matching TRBD2. V lost 7 bases and J lost 3; bases outside the gene matches: 7. Germline assignment: CDR1 SNHLY and CDR2 FYNNEI. The CDR3 covers 15 residues. CDR3 nucleotides: TGTGCCAGCAAACCAGGACTAGCGGGGAACTACGAGCAGTACTTC. It yields the protein CASKPGLAGNYEQYF.

The gene calls are TRBV19 and TRBJ1-2; D is uncertain. V dropped 1 base and J dropped 4 bases, with 10 bases sitting between them. The germline gives CDR1 LNHDA, CDR2 SQIVND (reference sequence). CDR3 size: 14 residues. In nucleotides, the CDR3 is TGTGCCAGTAGTATAGGGCAGGTCAGCTATGGCTACACCTTC. Its protein product is CASSIGQVSYGYTF.

The chain has TRBV3-1 (or the pseudogene TRBV3-2) and TRBJ1-6; 7 bases line up with TRBD1. Germline V gene sequence: CDR1 LGHDT, CDR2 YNNKEL (reference sequence). With 5 bases clipped from V and 7 bases from J, the junction kept 8 bases outside the gene matches. This CDR3 contains 15 residues. The CDR3 loop is CASSYGQVSNSPLHF. For the CDR3, the DNA is TGTGCCAGCAGCTACGGACAGGTTTCGAATTCACCCCTCCACTTT.

DNA for the CDR3: TGTGCCAGCAGCCAGGACAGGGGGGTGACTCAGCCCCAGCATTTT. Its protein is CASSQDRGVTQPQHF. The rearrangement links TRBV5-8 to TRBJ1-5; TRBD1 aligns across 10 bases. Germline-derived CDR1 and CDR2 are SGHTS and YDEGEE. Unmatched junction bases numbered 7, after V lost 4 bases and J lost 6 bases. This CDR3 contains 15 residues.

This chain uses TRBV28 with TRBJ1-2, with D unclear. This CDR3 contains 13 residues. V lost 7 bases to trimming and J lost 2 bases, with 11 bases between them. The germline V gene has CDR1 MDHEN and CDR2 SYDVKM. CDR3 coding DNA: TGTGCCAGCACCCCCGGGAAAAACTATGGCTACACCTTC. Translating gives CASTPGKNYGYTF.

The chain combines TRBV24-1 with TRBJ2-1; 11 bases agree with TRBD2. Germline-derived CDR1 and CDR2 are KGHDR and SFDVKD. Trimming took 0 bases from V and 4 from J; bases not matched to a gene: 16. The CDR3 has 21 residues. CDR3 DNA sequence: TGTGCCACCAGTGATTTGGTCTTAGGGCAGGAGGGACTAGCGGTATACAATGAGCAGTTCTTC. This encodes CATSDLVLGQEGLAVYNEQFF.